Shown below are 14 T cell receptor beta chains from a single sample sequenced in a study of T cell responses to AZD1222 COVID-19 vaccine. Data came from immunoSEQ multiplex PCR; TCRdb stores just in-frame clones and leaves some out. This table holds more than 100,000 clones, 80% to 90% found once. The sample here was peripheral blood, taken on day 0 of AZD1222 vaccination. The receptors were gathered from an adult in good health.

This rearrangement joins TRBV28 to TRBJ1-2; the D gene is possibly TRBD1 (6 bases). Germline values: CDR1 MDHEN, CDR2 SYDVKM. This CDR3 contains 16 residues. Between the trimmed V and J ends, which lost 4 bases and 6 bases, there was a span of 21 bases. CDR3 bases: TGTGCCAGCAGTTACCCACCTATCTCAGGGGAAGATGGCTACACCTTC. It is translated as CASSYPPISGEDGYTF.

V usage is TRBV3-1 (or the pseudogene TRBV3-2) and J usage is TRBJ2-7; D is uncertain. There are 13 residues in the CDR3. Germline V gene lookup returns CDR1 LGHDT and CDR2 YNNKEL (reference sequence). V was trimmed by 0 bases and J by 3 bases, leaving 6 bases between them. The CDR3 is CASSQELYYEQYF. The CDR3 nucleotides are TGTGCCAGCAGCCAAGAGCTTTACTACGAGCAGTACTTC.

The chain joins TRBV27 to TRBJ2-3; no definite D call. Germline V gene sequence: CDR1 MNHEY, CDR2 SMNVEV (reference sequence). The CDR3 length is 15 residues. V was clipped by 7 bases and J by 1 base, with 15 bases between them. The CDR3 DNA reads as TGTGCCAGCATCGACGCCTACCGCGGCACAGATACGCAGTATTTT. This encodes CASIDAYRGTDTQYF.

This chain joins TRBV7-2 and TRBJ1-2; TRBD1 is a possible D gene (6 bases). CDR1 is SGHTA and CDR2 is FQGNSA in the germline V gene. V shed 2 bases and J shed 7 bases, with 20 bases lying between them. CDR3 length: 16 residues. In nucleotides, the CDR3 is TGTGCCAGCAGCTTACCCGGCCGGCAGGGGCTCACTGGCTACACCTTC. Translated, it gives CASSLPGRQGLTGYTF.

The V and J genes are TRBV5-6 and TRBJ2-3; 9 bases map to TRBD2. The CDR3 has 19 residues. V trimming: 2 bases; J trimming: 1 base; junction bases outside the gene matches: 14. Germline V gene lookup returns CDR1 SGHDT and CDR2 YYEEEE. The CDR3 reads CASSFVVLAGTGGTDTQYF. The CDR3 DNA is TGTGCCAGCAGCTTTGTAGTGCTAGCGGGGACGGGAGGCACAGATACGCAGTATTTT.

The J gene is TRBJ2-2, the V gene TRBV15; no definite D call. Trimming pared 5 bases from V and 6 bases from J, leaving 10 bases between. The length of the CDR3 is 13 residues. Germline CDR1 is LNHNV and CDR2 is YYDKDF (reference sequence). The CDR3 sequence is CATSVRRPGELFF. The CDR3 DNA is TGTGCCACCAGCGTCCGCAGGCCCGGGGAGCTGTTTTTT.

CDR3 nucleotides: TGTGCCAGCAGCGTACGGGACATCAACACTGAAGCTTTCTTT. Its translation: CASSVRDINTEAFF. This chain joins TRBV9 and TRBJ1-1, with a possible D match to TRBD1 (6 bases). Germline V gene lookup returns CDR1 SGDLS and CDR2 YYNGEE. V was pared by 1 base and J by 2 bases, with 9 bases between. This CDR3 comprises 14 residues.

This sequence joins TRBV4-2 and TRBJ1-2, with D unresolved. The V gene's germline CDR1 is LGHNA and CDR2 YNFKEQ. V lost 5 bases and J lost 6, with 16 bases in between. The CDR3 length is 14 residues. In DNA form, the CDR3 reads TGTGCCAGCAGCACCCCCGGGGAGAGTAATGGCTACACCTTC. Protein sequence: CASSTPGESNGYTF.

The V and J genes are TRBV6-5 and TRBJ2-7; no clear D. The germline V and J ends were trimmed by 0 bases and 1 base, with 7 bases remaining between them. CDR1 is MNHEY and CDR2 is SVGAGI in the germline V gene. The CDR3 length is 14 residues. This chain's CDR3 is CASSYSWQSYEQYF. The DNA of the CDR3 is TGTGCCAGCAGTTACTCGTGGCAGTCCTACGAGCAGTACTTC.

This rearrangement joins TRBV28 to TRBJ2-6, with no clear D. V was shortened by 4 bases and J by 0 bases, with 13 bases between the two germline ends. The CDR3 runs 17 residues. CDR1 MDHEN and CDR2 SYDVKM come from the germline V gene. Here the CDR3 reads CASSSLTVGSGANVLTF. In DNA, the CDR3 is TGTGCCAGCAGTTCCCTTACGGTGGGCTCTGGGGCCAACGTCCTGACTTTC.

This chain uses TRBV4-2 with TRBJ2-2; 11 bases match TRBD2. Per germline, CDR1 LGHNA and CDR2 YNFKEQ. V gave up 2 bases and J gave up 4 bases; unmatched junction bases: 9. The CDR3 loop spans 18 amino acids. This CDR3 reads CASSQSVSGRAGTGELFF. Here the CDR3 DNA reads TGTGCCAGCAGCCAATCGGTTAGCGGGAGGGCCGGCACCGGGGAGCTGTTTTTT.

The chain links TRBV14 to TRBJ2-1; unclear D gene. Germline V gene sequence: CDR1 SGHDN, CDR2 FVKESK. V lost 3 bases to trimming and J lost 10 bases, with 7 bases between them. This CDR3 contains 11 residues. The chain's CDR3 is CASSHTHEQFF. CDR3 in DNA: TGTGCCAGCAGCCATACCCACGAGCAGTTCTTC.

The rearrangement joins TRBV20-1 to TRBJ2-5; D unclear. This CDR3 contains 11 residues. Trimming cost V 3 bases and J 4 bases, with 6 bases left between them. Germline V gene lookup returns CDR1 DFQATT and CDR2 SNEGSKA (reference sequence). The CDR3 DNA follows: TGCAGTGCTAGTTTCGGAGAGACCCAGTACTTC. Translated, it gives CSASFGETQYF.

V gene TRBV9 combines with J gene TRBJ2-2, with 13 nucleotides matching TRBD2. CDR3 length equals 17 residues. J lost 3 bases, V lost 0 bases, and 2 bases had no gene match. Germline CDR1 is SGDLS and CDR2 is YYNGEE. The CDR3 DNA sequence: TGTGCCAGCAGCGTAGGACTAGCGGGGGGTTACACCGGGGAGCTGTTTTTT. Its translation: CASSVGLAGGYTGELFF.